Included here is one T cell receptor beta chain sequence, with context. The target antigen is unknown. This specimen comes from a study of blood T cells in healthy people across ages. General study results and limits: Donors of long life had a larger count of naive CD4+ cells and greater diversity than aged donors. Estimated diversity that came from one million T cells was considered an underestimate.

The authors ran a second PCR of roughly 6 to 11 cycles using a sample-barcoded 5' primer and a J-beta primer mix. MiXCR, applied by TCRdb to the 5' RACE reads, yields one record per CDR3 protein. The sample lists about 1.6 million distinct CDR3 sequences, around 36% occurring once. Germline V gene data show CDR1 as SGHNT and CDR2 as YYREEE (reference sequence). The CDR3 totals 16 residues. The V end lost 2 bases, the J end lost 0 bases, and 12 bases lay between the germline ends. The gene calls are TRBV5-4 and TRBJ2-1, with D tentatively TRBD1 or TRBD2 (5 bases each). The TCR was taken from a woman aged 30 to 39 in good health. Material for sequencing was blood. The CDR3 region has the DNA TGTGCCAGCAGCTTCGACGGGACGAGCTCCTACAATGAGCAGTTCTTC. Translation gives CASSFDGTSSYNEQFF.